Following are 30 T cell receptor beta chains from one sample sequenced in a study of a mutant IDH1 vaccine in newly diagnosed glioma listed by TCRdb under 2021. The receptor library was made with the immunoSEQ multiplex PCR assay. The table comes from immuneACCESS by way of TCRdb, which keeps in-frame sequences with V and J called. Part of the clones is missing from these tables; in studies checked, under half for an unresolved V gene and the rest for unknown reasons. Within this sample are about 67,000 clones, with about nine tenths of them counted one time only. 1.5% to 2.5% of the sample comes from the top ten. The time point label, read with the paper, signifies: week 11, during vaccination. Each vaccine dose was 300 ug of a 20-mer mutant IDH1 peptide in Montanide, given subcutaneously with topical imiquimod. No antigens are known for them. The source material was PBMCs, sampled from a glioma patient whose treatment included an IDH1 peptide vaccine. The origin of the receptors is a man aged 35-49 years with glioma.

The chain couples TRBV28 to TRBJ1-1; D may be TRBD1 (6 bases). CDR3 length: 15 residues. Trimming left V 5 bases short and J 11 bases short, with 24 bases between. Per germline, CDR1 MDHEN and CDR2 SYDVKM. CDR3 amino acids: CASSPHRAQWSSAFF. The DNA for the CDR3 is TGTGCCAGCAGTCCCCACAGGGCACAGTGGTCCAGTGCTTTCTTT.

The J gene is TRBJ1-5, the V gene TRBV6-5; tentative D call: TRBD1 (6 bases). CDR3 size: 15 residues. Germline CDR1 reads MNHEY; CDR2 reads SVGAGI. Trimming stripped 9 bases from V and 6 bases from J, with 21 bases between. The CDR3 coding sequence is TGTGCCAGAAAACGACCCGACAGGAGGGGTCAGCCCCAGCATTTT. This encodes CARKRPDRRGQPQHF.

V usage is TRBV5-1 and J usage is TRBJ1-3; D is uncertain. With 4 bases removed from V and 4 bases from J, the gap between germline ends came to 18 bases. Germline CDR1 SGHRS, CDR2 YFSETQ. This CDR3 is built from 16 residues. The chain's CDR3 is CASSQRSDWSGNTIYF. CDR3 bases: TGCGCCAGCAGCCAACGATCCGACTGGTCAGGAAACACCATATATTTT. Complete variable domain (other parts from reference TRBV5-1 and TRBJ1-3): KAGVTQTPRYLIKTRGQQVTLSCSPISGHRSVSWYQQTPGQGLQFLFEYFSETQRNKGNFPGRFSGRQFSNSRSEMNVSTLELGDSALYLCASSQRSDWSGNTIYFGEGSWLTVV.

This clone turned up a few times. For the CDR3, the DNA is TGTGCCAGCTCAAAAGAGGACGGAGGGAGTCGTACTGAAGCTTTCTTT. As protein: CASSKEDGGSRTEAFF. The chain carries TRBV18 and TRBJ1-1; D unclear. This CDR3 contains 16 residues. Looked up from germline, CDR1 is KGHSH and CDR2 is LQKENI. Trimming shortened V by 5 bases and J by 5 bases, and 21 bases separated the two germline ends.

This clone was recorded only once. The CDR3 spells CASSLAGVSARGYTF. The CDR3 DNA reads TGTGCCAGCAGCTTGGCGGGAGTCTCGGCTCGTGGCTACACCTTC. This chain connects TRBV5-6 to TRBJ1-2; no clear D. This CDR3 contains 15 residues. Trimming removed 0 bases at V and 7 bases at J, with 16 bases between. The germline V gene encodes CDR1 SGHDT and CDR2 YYEEEE.

The chain has TRBV10-3 and TRBJ1-2; TRBD1 might be the D (5 bases). V dropped 5 bases and J dropped 0 bases, with 16 bases sitting between them. This CDR3 region has 16 residues. The germline V gene has CDR1 ENHRY and CDR2 SYGVKD. CDR3 sequence reads: CAISTPSGGTNYGYTF. As DNA, the CDR3 is TGTGCCATCAGTACCCCCAGCGGGGGGACTAACTATGGCTACACCTTC.

The V gene is TRBV6-1, the J gene TRBJ1-6, with D perhaps TRBD1 (5 bases). The CDR3 runs to 13 residues. V was cut by 8 bases and J by 4 bases, with 9 bases left in between. CDR1 and CDR2 (germline): MNHNS, SASEGT. CDR3 nucleotide sequence: TGTGCCAGCGGGGGGAAGTATAATTCACCCCTCCACTTT. Translating it yields CASGGKYNSPLHF.

This clone appeared once. The genes are TRBV6-5 and TRBJ1-5, with 11 bases aligning to TRBD1. The CDR3 is made up of 15 amino acids. In germline, CDR1 is MNHEY, CDR2 SVGAGI. V trimming: 5 bases; J trimming: 6 bases; junction bases outside the gene matches: 6. This chain's CDR3 is CASSTRTGGIQPQHF. The CDR3 nucleotides read TGTGCCAGCAGTACCCGGACAGGGGGCATTCAGCCCCAGCATTTT.

The genes are TRBV27 and TRBJ1-1; 7 bases line up with TRBD1. This CDR3 has 17 residues. CDR1 and CDR2 from the germline V gene are MNHEY and SMNVEV (reference sequence). The V segment lost 2 bases and the J segment 4 bases; nucleotides outside the gene matches: 13. The CDR3 sequence: CASSLRGDRVDGTEAFF. CDR3 sequence (DNA): TGTGCCAGCAGTTTAAGGGGAGACAGGGTGGACGGCACTGAAGCTTTCTTT.

The chain carries TRBV10-3 and TRBJ2-5, with a possible D match to TRBD2 (7 bases). The germline CDR1 and CDR2 sequences are ENHRY and SYGVKD. The CDR3 is 16 amino acids. Trimming cost V 0 bases and J 1 base, with 12 bases left between them. CDR3 region: CAISESGEGVQETQYF. CDR3 sequence (DNA): TGTGCCATCAGTGAGTCAGGGGAGGGGGTCCAAGAGACCCAGTACTTC.

The chain has TRBV9 and TRBJ1-3; D is unresolved. Germline V gene data show CDR1 as SGDLS and CDR2 as YYNGEE. The CDR3 is 15 amino acids. V was trimmed by 4 bases and J by 0 bases, leaving 11 bases between them. The chain's CDR3 is CASSPGFVSGNTIYF. The DNA for the CDR3 is TGTGCCAGCAGCCCGGGTTTCGTCTCTGGAAACACCATATATTTT.

The V and J genes are TRBV11-1 and TRBJ1-1; D gene ambiguous. CDR3 length: 15 amino acids. V gave up 5 bases and J gave up 1 base, with 14 bases separating them. Germline CDR1 SGHAT, CDR2 FQDESV (reference sequence). CDR3 protein: CASSPGSAPNTEAFF. CDR3 nucleotide sequence: TGTGCCAGCAGCCCTGGGTCGGCCCCGAACACTGAAGCTTTCTTT.

The chain carries TRBV5-1 and TRBJ2-3; a weak D match, TRBD2 (6 bases). The V gene lost 4 bases and the J gene lost 2 bases, with 14 bases spanning the gap. CDR1 and CDR2 from the germline V gene are SGHRS and YFSETQ. The CDR3 extends over 15 amino acids. CDR3: CASSTRDSSTDTQYF. The CDR3, as DNA: TGCGCCAGCAGCACCAGGGACTCCTCCACAGATACGCAGTATTTT. Supplemented by reference TRBV5-1 and TRBJ2-3, the full variable domain reads KAGVTQTPRYLIKTRGQQVTLSCSPISGHRSVSWYQQTPGQGLQFLFEYFSETQRNKGNFPGRFSGRQFSNSRSEMNVSTLELGDSALYLCASSTRDSSTDTQYFGPGTRLTVL.

The chain employs TRBV9 and TRBJ1-3; D call uncertain. CDR3 length equals 14 residues. Trimming left V 5 bases short and J 0 bases short, with 9 bases between. Germline V CDR1 and CDR2: SGDLS, YYNGEE. The CDR3 coding sequence is TGTGCCAGCAGGCCTGAGAGCTCTGGAAACACCATATATTTT. Its translation: CASRPESSGNTIYF.

V is TRBV11-2 and J is TRBJ1-5, with D hard to call. Germline CDR1 and CDR2: SGHAT and FQNNGV. The CDR3 covers 15 residues. Trimming removed 1 base from V and 1 base from J, with 8 bases in between. Written as DNA, the CDR3 is TGTGCCAGCAGCTTAGGGCCGGGGAGCAATCAGCCCCAGCATTTT. It encodes CASSLGPGSNQPQHF. Filled out from reference TRBV11-2 and TRBJ1-5, the complete variable domain reads EAGVAQSPRYKIIEKRQSVAFWCNPISGHATLYWYQQILGQGPKLLIQFQNNGVVDDSQLPKDRFSAERLKGVDSTLKIQPAKLEDSAVYLCASSLGPGSNQPQHFGDGTRLSIL.

The chain carries TRBV5-1 and TRBJ1-3, with 9 bases aligning to TRBD1. CDR1 SGHRS and CDR2 YFSETQ come from the germline V gene. Trimming cost V 4 bases and J 0 bases; bases outside gene matches: 8. The CDR3 totals 17 residues. The CDR3 sequence is CASSPWTGEVSGNTIYF. The CDR3 bases are TGCGCCAGCAGCCCGTGGACAGGGGAGGTCTCTGGAAACACCATATATTTT.

This clone was counted a single time. The rearrangement uses TRBV28 and TRBJ2-3, with D unclear. From germline, CDR1 is MDHEN and CDR2 SYDVKM. The length of the CDR3 is 12 residues. V was trimmed by 3 bases and J by 4 bases, leaving 5 bases between them. CDR3 in DNA: TGTGCCAGCAGTTTCCGGGCAGATACGCAGTATTTT. Translating gives CASSFRADTQYF.

The V call is TRBV6-5, the J call TRBJ1-5, with D possibly TRBD1 on 5 matching bases. Trimming removed 6 bases at V and 1 base at J, with 10 bases between. CDR1 MNHEY and CDR2 SVGAGI come from the germline V gene. This CDR3 comprises 14 residues. The CDR3 protein is CASRGGASNQPQHF. DNA for the CDR3: TGTGCCAGCAGGGGTGGGGCGAGCAATCAGCCCCAGCATTTT.

This chain connects TRBV18 to TRBJ1-2; possibly TRBD1 for D (6 bases). With 6 bases removed from V and 5 bases from J, the gap between germline ends came to 13 bases. Germline values: CDR1 KGHSH, CDR2 LQKENI. The CDR3 spans 13 residues. The DNA of the CDR3 is TGTGCCAGCTCTATACAGGGATTATATGGCTACACCTTC. This codes for CASSIQGLYGYTF.

V gene TRBV19 combines with J gene TRBJ2-3; TRBD2 aligns across 7 bases. Germline loops: CDR1 LNHDA, CDR2 SQIVND (reference sequence). The CDR3 length is 14 residues. Losses at the gene ends were 3 bases for V and 3 bases for J; bases not matched to a gene: 3. The CDR3 DNA reads as TGTGCCAGTAGTATTGCGGGGGATACAGATACGCAGTATTTT. Translated, it gives CASSIAGDTDTQYF.

The chain couples TRBV6-4 to TRBJ2-3; 7 bases align to TRBD1. V shed 0 bases, J shed 2 bases, and the junction held 2 bases outside the gene matches. This CDR3 spans 15 amino acids. Per the germline V gene, CDR1 is MRHNA and CDR2 is SNTAGT. CDR3 region: CASSDSKGATDTQYF. CDR3 in DNA: TGTGCCAGCAGTGACTCAAAGGGGGCCACAGATACGCAGTATTTT.

The V gene is TRBV15, the J gene TRBJ2-2; D remains unclear. The CDR3 contains 13 residues. From germline, CDR1 is LNHNV and CDR2 YYDKDF (reference sequence). V lost 6 bases and J 10 bases, leaving 15 bases between the germline ends. CDR3 residues: CATRPARSEELFF. The CDR3 DNA reads TGTGCCACCAGACCGGCTAGATCGGAGGAGCTGTTTTTT.

The chain employs TRBV18 and TRBJ2-5; 7 positions match TRBD2. Germline V gene lookup returns CDR1 KGHSH and CDR2 LQKENI. The CDR3 length is 16 residues. Trimming took 0 bases from V and 3 from J; bases not matched to a gene: 7. The CDR3 loop reads CASSPPGGRAEETQYF. DNA of the CDR3: TGTGCCAGCTCACCACCAGGTGGGAGGGCTGAAGAGACCCAGTACTTC.

The chain uses TRBV6-1 and TRBJ1-5; D is undetermined. This CDR3 spans 13 amino acids. V lost 2 bases and J 6 bases, leaving 8 bases between the germline ends. Per germline, CDR1 MNHNS and CDR2 SASEGT. CDR3: CASSESQVQPQHF. The DNA for the CDR3 is TGTGCCAGCAGTGAATCACAAGTTCAGCCCCAGCATTTT.

This chain connects TRBV5-5 to TRBJ2-4; D is perhaps TRBD1 or TRBD2 (6 bases each). The germline V and J ends were trimmed by 3 bases and 3 bases, with 22 bases remaining between them. The CDR3 spans 18 residues. Germline assignment: CDR1 SGHKS and CDR2 YYEKEE (reference sequence). CDR3: CASSWTPRAGTIKNIQYF. CDR3 DNA sequence: TGTGCCAGCAGCTGGACACCTCGGGCGGGGACAATCAAAAACATTCAGTACTTC.

The V gene is TRBV5-1, the J gene TRBJ2-1; a possible D gene is TRBD1 (5 bases). This CDR3 region has 18 residues. Germline lookup yields CDR1 SGHRS and CDR2 YFSETQ. V was cut by 3 bases and J by 9 bases, with 28 bases left in between. The CDR3 here is CASSSDSENRVSFREQFF. For the CDR3, the DNA is TGCGCCAGCAGCTCCGACAGCGAAAACCGGGTCTCTTTCCGTGAGCAGTTCTTC.

The J gene is TRBJ2-1, the V gene TRBV7-9; the match to TRBD2 covers 11 bases. J was trimmed by 1 base and V by 4 bases; bases with no gene match: 0. Germline V gene lookup returns CDR1 SEHNR and CDR2 FQNEAQ (reference sequence). The CDR3 is made up of 15 amino acids. The CDR3 nucleotides are TGTGCCAGCAGCTGGACTAGCGGGTCCTACAATGAGCAGTTCTTC. The encoded protein is CASSWTSGSYNEQFF. The entire variable domain, with the rest obtained from reference TRBV7-9 and TRBJ2-1, is as follows: DTGVSQNPRHKITKRGQNVTFRCDPISEHNRLYWYRQTLGQGPEFLTYFQNEAQLEKSRLLSDRFSAERPKGSFSTLEIQRTEQGDSAMYLCASSWTSGSYNEQFFGPGTRLTVL.

The chain uses TRBV11-2 and TRBJ2-4; unclear D gene. The germline gives CDR1 SGHAT, CDR2 FQNNGV. The CDR3 contains 13 residues. Between the trimmed V and J ends, which lost 5 bases and 2 bases, there was a span of 7 bases. CDR3 sequence: CASSPHPKNIQYF. CDR3 DNA sequence: TGTGCCAGCAGCCCCCACCCCAAAAACATTCAGTACTTC. Full variable domain (remainder filled in from reference TRBV11-2 and TRBJ2-4): EAGVAQSPRYKIIEKRQSVAFWCNPISGHATLYWYQQILGQGPKLLIQFQNNGVVDDSQLPKDRFSAERLKGVDSTLKIQPAKLEDSAVYLCASSPHPKNIQYFGAGTRLSVL.

The chain recombines TRBV28 with TRBJ1-5; D possibly corresponds to TRBD1 (6 bases). V was pared by 2 bases and J by 6 bases, with 14 bases between. This CDR3 comprises 15 residues. Germline V gene data show CDR1 as MDHEN and CDR2 as SYDVKM. CDR3 coding DNA: TGTGCCAGCAGTTTAGGGGGGGGGCAAGGTCAGCCCCAGCATTTT. It codes for CASSLGGGQGQPQHF.

The V and J genes are TRBV10-3 and TRBJ1-1; D may be TRBD1 (5 bases). Trimming pared 4 bases from V and 2 bases from J, leaving 8 bases between. This CDR3 is 13 amino acids long. The germline V gene has CDR1 ENHRY and CDR2 SYGVKD. The CDR3 nucleotides are TGTGCCATCAGTGCGCAGGGAAACACTGAAGCTTTCTTT. It translates to CAISAQGNTEAFF.